Following are 31 T cell receptor beta chains from one sample sequenced in a study of blood T cell repertoires in COVID-19. The assay was immunoSEQ multiplex PCR, and TCRdb's table has in-frame clones only and misses some. The sample contains 150,000 to 190,000 clones, roughly 80% of which appear only once. The specimen was PBMCs or T cells enriched from blood (not recorded which). These receptors were obtained from a man in his fifties who had recovered from COVID-19.

CDR3 sequence reads: CASSQGSGGPYEQYF. CDR3 DNA sequence: TGCGCCAGCAGCCAAGGTTCAGGGGGCCCCTACGAGCAGTACTTC. This chain links TRBV4-3 with TRBJ2-7; 8 positions match TRBD1. Germline-derived CDR1 and CDR2 are LGHNA and YSLEER. V lost 1 base, J lost 2 bases, and 4 bases stayed unmatched. CDR3 length: 15 residues.

V is TRBV6-5 and J is TRBJ1-4, with 9 nucleotides matching TRBD1. This CDR3 is built from 14 residues. Germline CDR1 and CDR2: MNHEY and SVGAGI. Trimming cost V 6 bases and J 7 bases; bases outside gene matches: 6. DNA of the CDR3: TGTGCCAGCAGACCCGGGACAGGGTTTGAAAAACTGTTTTTT. Translated: CASRPGTGFEKLFF.

This chain links TRBV9 with TRBJ1-6; tentatively, D is TRBD1 (6 bases). The V end was cut by 5 bases, the J end by 7 bases, with 16 bases between. Germline assignment: CDR1 SGDLS and CDR2 YYNGEE. The CDR3 sequence is 15 residues long. The CDR3 is CASSHGQWINSPLHF. CDR3 nucleotide sequence: TGTGCCAGCAGTCACGGACAGTGGATCAATTCACCCCTCCACTTT. The whole variable domain, filled in from reference TRBV9 and TRBJ1-6, reads DSGVTQTPKHLITATGQRVTLRCSPRSGDLSVYWYQQSLDQGLQFLIQYYNGEERAKGNILERFSAQQFPDLHSELNLSSLELGDSALYFCASSHGQWINSPLHFGNGTRLTVT.

This rearrangement joins TRBV5-4 to TRBJ2-7, with 12 bases identical to TRBD2. Germline V lookup: CDR1 SGHNT, CDR2 YYREEE (reference sequence). CDR3 length: 15 residues. The ends lost 0 bases at V and 4 bases at J; junction bases unmatched: 2. The CDR3 DNA reads TGTGCCAGCAGCTTGGAACTAGCGGGGGGTTACGAGCAGTACTTC. Protein sequence: CASSLELAGGYEQYF.

In this sample, this clone turned up once. The V call is TRBV11-2, the J call TRBJ2-1; 9 nucleotides match TRBD2. CDR3 length: 17 amino acids. From germline, CDR1 is SGHAT and CDR2 FQNNGV. V gave up 1 base and J gave up 6 bases; unmatched junction bases: 10. The CDR3 DNA follows: TGTGCCAGCAGCTTAGGTCCCCGGACTAGCGTGAGCAATGAGCAGTTCTTC. Translated, it gives CASSLGPRTSVSNEQFF.

This chain links TRBV7-9 with TRBJ2-3, with unresolved D. V was cut by 5 bases and J by 2 bases, with 5 bases left in between. The germline CDR1 and CDR2 sequences are SEHNR and FQNEAQ (reference sequence). The CDR3 covers 12 residues. The CDR3 reads CASSPYTDTQYF. Here the CDR3 DNA reads TGTGCCAGCAGCCCCTACACAGATACGCAGTATTTT. Combining the CDR3 with reference TRBV7-9 and TRBJ2-3 gives the whole variable domain DTGVSQNPRHKITKRGQNVTFRCDPISEHNRLYWYRQTLGQGPEFLTYFQNEAQLEKSRLLSDRFSAERPKGSFSTLEIQRTEQGDSAMYLCASSPYTDTQYFGPGTRLTVL.

The V and J genes are TRBV19 and TRBJ1-1, with 7 bases fitting TRBD1. J was trimmed by 4 bases and V by 4 bases; bases with no gene match: 3. The CDR3 length is 13 residues. Germline loops: CDR1 LNHDA, CDR2 SQIVND (reference sequence). As DNA, the CDR3 is TGTGCCAGTAGTAACAGGGGAAGCACTGAAGCTTTCTTT. It codes for CASSNRGSTEAFF.

With regard to this clone: The sample contains more than one DNA sequence encoding this CDR3. The chain has TRBV9 and TRBJ2-5, with 7 nucleotides matching TRBD1. V lost 3 bases, J lost 3 bases, and 2 bases stayed unmatched. The CDR3 totals 13 residues. The germline gives CDR1 SGDLS, CDR2 YYNGEE. CDR3 amino acids: CASSAGQKETQYF. CDR3 nucleotide sequence: TGTGCCAGCAGCGCGGGACAGAAAGAGACCCAGTACTTC.

This clone has just a few counts. The V call is TRBV5-1, the J call TRBJ1-4, with D uncertain. This CDR3 is 14 amino acids long. Germline CDR1 is SGHRS and CDR2 is YFSETQ. V was cut by 5 bases and J by 3 bases, with 11 bases left in between. CDR3 in DNA: TGCGCCAGCAGGGGTGGGCAGGCTAATGAAAAACTGTTTTTT. Residues: CASRGGQANEKLFF.

The chain combines TRBV2 with TRBJ2-2; 13 positions agree with TRBD2. Per germline, CDR1 SNHLY and CDR2 FYNNEI. There are 14 residues in the CDR3. V lost 8 bases and J lost 7; bases outside the gene matches: 4. This CDR3 reads CASGTSGVDGELFF. CDR3 bases: TGTGCCAGCGGGACTAGCGGGGTCGACGGGGAGCTGTTTTTT. Together with reference TRBV2 and TRBJ2-2, the CDR3 gives the full variable domain: EPEVTQTPSHQVTQMGQEVILRCVPISNHLYFYWYRQILGQKVEFLVSFYNNEISEKSEIFDDQFSVERPDGSNFTLKIRSTKLEDSAMYFCASGTSGVDGELFFGEGSRLTVL.

The chain joins TRBV7-8 to TRBJ2-4; D uncertain. The CDR3 length is 14 residues. V was clipped by 0 bases and J by 3 bases, with 6 bases between them. CDR1 SGHVS and CDR2 FQNEAQ come from the germline V gene. CDR3 nucleotide sequence: TGTGCCAGCAGCTTAGCGGGCAGCAAAAACATTCAGTACTTC. Residues: CASSLAGSKNIQYF.

V usage is TRBV7-2 and J usage is TRBJ2-7; 11 bases are a match to TRBD2. The V gene end was trimmed by 1 base and the J gene end by 7 bases; junction bases not matched to a gene: 6. Germline V lookup: CDR1 SGHTA, CDR2 FQGNSA. This CDR3 contains 15 residues. In DNA, the CDR3 is TGTGCCAGCAGCTTAGGAGCTAGCGGGGGGCGAGAGCAGTACTTC. Residues: CASSLGASGGREQYF.

The genes are TRBV9 and TRBJ1-2; 8 nucleotides align to TRBD1. Per germline, CDR1 SGDLS and CDR2 YYNGEE. The CDR3 spans 14 residues. Unmatched junction bases numbered 11, after V lost 6 bases and J lost 7 bases. The CDR3 region is CASTLTGVFVGYTF. As DNA, the CDR3 is TGTGCCAGCACCCTGACAGGGGTCTTTGTTGGCTACACCTTC.

This chain joins TRBV5-1 and TRBJ1-1; maybe TRBD1 (6 bases). V shed 0 bases and J shed 1 base, with 7 bases lying between them. Germline loops: CDR1 SGHRS, CDR2 YFSETQ. The CDR3 is 14 amino acids. The CDR3 is CASSLGTANTEAFF. The CDR3 DNA reads as TGCGCCAGCAGCTTGGGGACAGCGAACACTGAAGCTTTCTTT.

The rearrangement links TRBV7-9 to TRBJ2-5, with 7 nucleotides matching TRBD1. Looked up from germline, CDR1 is SEHNR and CDR2 is FQNEAQ (reference sequence). This CDR3 has 14 amino acids. V lost 4 bases, J lost 0 bases, and 2 bases stayed unmatched. The CDR3 sequence: CASSWGTDQETQYF. For the CDR3, the DNA is TGTGCCAGCAGCTGGGGGACAGACCAAGAGACCCAGTACTTC.

This clone has just a few counts. This chain links TRBV29-1 with TRBJ2-1, with 9 positions matching TRBD1. CDR1 is SQVTM, CDR2 ANQGSEA, per germline. This CDR3 has 14 amino acids. J lost 7 bases, V lost 7 bases, and 11 bases had no gene match. The CDR3 DNA reads TGCAGCGGGCGCCCGGGACAGGGTGGGAATGAGCAGTTCTTC. Protein: CSGRPGQGGNEQFF.

V and J are TRBV19 and TRBJ1-6, with D hard to call. V was trimmed by 7 bases and J by 0 bases, leaving 7 bases between them. There are 14 residues in the CDR3. CDR1 is LNHDA and CDR2 is SQIVND in the germline V gene (reference sequence). CDR3 residues: CASTFSSYNSPLHF. CDR3 in DNA: TGTGCCAGTACATTTAGCTCCTATAATTCACCCCTCCACTTT.

CDR3 sequence: CASSPAWGGNYGYTF. In nucleotides, the CDR3 is TGTGCCAGCAGCCCCGCCTGGGGAGGTAACTATGGCTACACCTTC. The rearrangement uses TRBV3-1 (or the pseudogene TRBV3-2) and TRBJ1-2; D uncertain. Germline values: CDR1 LGHDT, CDR2 YNNKEL (reference sequence). CDR3 length: 15 amino acids. V shed 4 bases and J shed 1 base, with 13 bases lying between them.

The CDR3 loop is CASSQGERGMFGNTIYF. The CDR3 region has the DNA TGCGCCAGCAGCCAAGGAGAGCGGGGGATGTTTGGAAACACCATATATTTT. This rearrangement joins TRBV4-1 to TRBJ1-3; tentative D call: TRBD1 (5 bases). Germline V gene data show CDR1 as MGHRA and CDR2 as YSYEKL. CDR3 length equals 17 residues. The V end was cut by 1 base, the J end by 3 bases, with 16 bases between.

This rearrangement joins TRBV5-1 to TRBJ2-7, with 9 bases aligning to TRBD1. Germline V lookup: CDR1 SGHRS, CDR2 YFSETQ. This CDR3 region has 15 residues. Trimming took 3 bases from V and 2 from J; bases not matched to a gene: 6. CDR3 in amino acids: CASSWGQGGTYEQYF. The CDR3 DNA follows: TGCGCCAGCAGCTGGGGACAGGGAGGCACCTACGAGCAGTACTTC.

This sequence joins TRBV7-9 and TRBJ2-1; D is ambiguous. Trimming removed 0 bases at V and 0 bases at J, with 6 bases between. The CDR3 totals 15 residues. The germline V gene has CDR1 SEHNR and CDR2 FQNEAQ (reference sequence). The CDR3 sequence is CASSLAQSSYNEQFF. The CDR3 nucleotides are TGTGCCAGCAGCTTAGCACAGAGCTCCTACAATGAGCAGTTCTTC. The whole variable domain, remainder taken from reference TRBV7-9 and TRBJ2-1, is DTGVSQNPRHKITKRGQNVTFRCDPISEHNRLYWYRQTLGQGPEFLTYFQNEAQLEKSRLLSDRFSAERPKGSFSTLEIQRTEQGDSAMYLCASSLAQSSYNEQFFGPGTRLTVL.

The chain is built from TRBV6-2 or TRBV6-3 and TRBJ2-3, with D perhaps TRBD2 (6 bases). The germline V gene has CDR1 MNHEY and CDR2 SVGEGT. CDR3 length: 16 amino acids. The V end lost 5 bases, the J end lost 2 bases, and 17 bases lay between the germline ends. The CDR3 here is CASSRRRDLNTDTQYF. CDR3 bases: TGTGCCAGCAGTCGCCGACGGGACTTGAACACAGATACGCAGTATTTT.

The J gene is TRBJ2-3, the V gene TRBV7-2, with a weak D call TRBD2 (6 bases). This CDR3 has 15 residues. V lost 7 bases and J lost 5, with 19 bases in between. The germline gives CDR1 SGHTA, CDR2 FQGNSA. The CDR3 loop reads CASTKRASYIDTQYF. In DNA, the CDR3 is TGTGCCAGCACTAAGCGGGCTAGTTACATAGATACGCAGTATTTT.

V usage is TRBV18 and J usage is TRBJ2-1; 11 bases line up with TRBD2. Per the germline V gene, CDR1 is KGHSH and CDR2 is LQKENI. V was pared by 6 bases and J by 2 bases, with 9 bases of the junction left unmatched. The CDR3 is 17 amino acids. Written as DNA, the CDR3 is TGTGCCAGCTCCCCCGGGGCTAGCGGGGGGACCTACAATGAGCAGTTCTTC. Protein product: CASSPGASGGTYNEQFF.

The chain couples TRBV3-1 (or the pseudogene TRBV3-2) to TRBJ1-3; D not resolved. This CDR3 has 13 amino acids. V lost 2 bases and J lost 4, with 6 bases in between. Germline V gives CDR1 LGHDT, CDR2 YNNKEL (reference sequence). CDR3 region: CASSQPQGNTIYF. The CDR3 coding sequence is TGTGCCAGCAGCCAACCCCAGGGAAACACCATATATTTT.

The V call is TRBV7-2, the J call TRBJ2-7; TRBD2 might be the D (5 bases). V shed 1 base and J shed 4 bases, with 8 bases lying between them. Per the germline V gene, CDR1 is SGHTA and CDR2 is FQGNSA. CDR3 length: 13 residues. The CDR3: CASSLGLKYEQYF. For the CDR3, the DNA is TGTGCCAGCAGCTTAGGACTAAAATACGAGCAGTACTTC. Full variable domain (missing parts from reference TRBV7-2 and TRBJ2-7): GAGVSQSPSNKVTEKGKDVELRCDPISGHTALYWYRQSLGQGLEFLIYFQGNSAPDKSGLPSDRFSAERTGGSVSTLTIQRTQQEDSAVYLCASSLGLKYEQYFGPGTRLTVT.

This clone was counted between two and nine times. J is TRBJ1-6 and V is TRBV6-5; D remains ambiguous. Germline values: CDR1 MNHEY, CDR2 SVGAGI. This CDR3 is 12 amino acids long. Trimming cost V 10 bases and J 8 bases, with 12 bases left between them. As DNA, the CDR3 is TGTGCCACTCGTGACGGAGATTCACCCCTCCACTTT. Its translation: CATRDGDSPLHF.

The chain couples TRBV18 to TRBJ2-3; 12 bases agree with TRBD1. The CDR3 is 18 amino acids. Per the germline V gene, CDR1 is KGHSH and CDR2 is LQKENI. J lost 1 base, V lost 2 bases, and 7 bases had no gene match. CDR3 in amino acids: CASSPATGTGGGTDTQYF. The CDR3 DNA reads as TGTGCCAGCTCACCAGCAACGGGGACAGGGGGCGGCACAGATACGCAGTATTTT.

In the case of this clone: One end of the junction is discordant with germline, which a read error may explain. The chain couples TRBV11-2 to TRBJ2-7; 9 bases agree with TRBD2. From germline, CDR1 is SGHAT and CDR2 FQNNGV. CDR3 size: 15 residues. CDR3 sequence: CASRLEAGGTYEQYF. The CDR3 region has the DNA TGTGCCAGCAGGTTAGAAGCGGGGGGCACCTACGAGCAGTACTTC.

V gene TRBV5-1 combines with J gene TRBJ2-1; the D gene is possibly TRBD1 (5 bases). This CDR3 has 15 amino acids. Germline V gene data show CDR1 as SGHRS and CDR2 as YFSETQ. V lost 7 bases and J lost 9, with 23 bases in between. The CDR3 protein is CASRTSSLGESEQFF. In DNA, the CDR3 is TGCGCCAGCCGAACCTCTAGTCTAGGGGAATCTGAGCAGTTCTTC.

CDR3 amino acids: CASSPLRQADTGELFF. In DNA form, the CDR3 reads TGTGCCAGCAGCCCGCTTAGGCAGGCTGACACCGGGGAGCTGTTTTTT. The chain is built from TRBV5-4 and TRBJ2-2, with D uncertain. The germline gives CDR1 SGHNT, CDR2 YYREEE (reference sequence). V dropped 4 bases and J dropped 3 bases, with 16 bases sitting between them. CDR3 length: 16 residues.